This T cell receptor beta chain was retrieved from a study of T-cell memory formation after mild COVID-19. This clonotype has more than one count but fewer than ten. The antigen remains unidentified. Findings and caveats of the study: CD4+ clones that contracted lay mainly in CM and EM; CD8+ ones lay in EMRA.

5'RACE, which relied on constant-segment primers, yielded TCR alpha and TCR beta cDNA libraries carrying sample barcodes and UMIs. In TCRdb, the 5' RACE reads were re-called with MiXCR into one record per CDR3 protein. The sample shows 450,000 to 650,000 distinct CDR3 sequences, less than 25% of them seen only once. This CDR3 is 13 amino acids long. With 5 bases removed from V and 6 bases from J, the gap between germline ends came to 10 bases. This sequence originates from an adult woman who had mild COVID-19 (a few samples of this study predate the infection). Cell type and time point are not known. The V and J genes are TRBV12-3 or TRBV12-4 and TRBJ2-2; TRBD2 is a possible D gene (5 bases). Material: PBMCs or a T cell subset sorted from them (not recorded which). The CDR3 protein is CASSTPSPGELFF. CDR3 in DNA: TGTGCCAGCAGTACACCTAGCCCCGGGGAGCTGTTTTTT.